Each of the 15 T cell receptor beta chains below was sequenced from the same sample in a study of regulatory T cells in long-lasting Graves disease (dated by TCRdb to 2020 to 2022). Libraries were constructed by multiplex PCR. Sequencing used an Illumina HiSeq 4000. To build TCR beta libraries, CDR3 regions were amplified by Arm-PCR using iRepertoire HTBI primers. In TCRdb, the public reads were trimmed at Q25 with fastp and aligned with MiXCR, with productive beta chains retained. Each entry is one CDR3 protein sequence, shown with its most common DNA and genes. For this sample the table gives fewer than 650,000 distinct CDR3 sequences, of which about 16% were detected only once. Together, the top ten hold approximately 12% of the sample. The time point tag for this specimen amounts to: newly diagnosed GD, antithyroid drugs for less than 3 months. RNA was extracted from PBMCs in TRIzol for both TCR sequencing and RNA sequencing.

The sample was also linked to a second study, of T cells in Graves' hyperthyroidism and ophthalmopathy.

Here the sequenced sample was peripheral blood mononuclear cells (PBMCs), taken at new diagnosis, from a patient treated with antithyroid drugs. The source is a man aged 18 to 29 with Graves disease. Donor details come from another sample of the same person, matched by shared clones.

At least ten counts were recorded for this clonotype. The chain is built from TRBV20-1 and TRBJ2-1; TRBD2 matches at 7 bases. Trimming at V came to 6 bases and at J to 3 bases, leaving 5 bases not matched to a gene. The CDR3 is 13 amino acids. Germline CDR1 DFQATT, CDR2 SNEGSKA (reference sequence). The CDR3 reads CSAKERGYNEQFF. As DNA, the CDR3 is TGCAGTGCAAAAGAGCGGGGCTACAATGAGCAGTTCTTC.

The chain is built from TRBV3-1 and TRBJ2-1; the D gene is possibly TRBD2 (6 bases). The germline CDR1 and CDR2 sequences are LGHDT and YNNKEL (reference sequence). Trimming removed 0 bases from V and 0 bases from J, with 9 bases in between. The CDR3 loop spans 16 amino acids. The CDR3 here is CASSQDSGSSYNEQFF. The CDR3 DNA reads TGTGCCAGCAGCCAAGATAGCGGAAGCTCCTACAATGAGCAGTTCTTC.

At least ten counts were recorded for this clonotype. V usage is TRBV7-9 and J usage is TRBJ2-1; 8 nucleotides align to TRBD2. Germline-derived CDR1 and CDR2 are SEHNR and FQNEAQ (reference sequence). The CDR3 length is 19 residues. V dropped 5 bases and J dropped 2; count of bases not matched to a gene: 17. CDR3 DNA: TGTGCCAGCAGCCCGTCGAGGTCGGGAGGGCCCGTTCCCTACAATGAGCAGTTCTTC. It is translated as CASSPSRSGGPVPYNEQFF.

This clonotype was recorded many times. CDR3 in DNA: TGTGCCAGCAGTGACAGGGCGGACTATGGCTACACCTTC. Its translation is CASSDRADYGYTF. The gene calls are TRBV2 and TRBJ1-2, with D maybe TRBD1 (5 bases). Germline V gives CDR1 SNHLY, CDR2 FYNNEI. The V gene lost 3 bases and the J gene lost 3 bases, with 8 bases spanning the gap. The CDR3 loop spans 13 amino acids.

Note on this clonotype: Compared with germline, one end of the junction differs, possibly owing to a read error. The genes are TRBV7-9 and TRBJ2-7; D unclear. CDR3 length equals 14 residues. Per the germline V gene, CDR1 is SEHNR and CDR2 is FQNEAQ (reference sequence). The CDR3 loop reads CASSLVGSSHEQYF. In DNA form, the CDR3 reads TGTGCCAGCAGCTTAGTTGGCAGCTCCCACGAGCAGTACTTC.

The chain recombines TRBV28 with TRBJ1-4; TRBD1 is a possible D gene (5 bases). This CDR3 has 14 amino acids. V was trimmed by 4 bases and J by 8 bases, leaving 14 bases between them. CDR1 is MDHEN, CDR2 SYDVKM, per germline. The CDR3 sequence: CASSSRQGEEKLFF. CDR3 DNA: TGTGCCAGCAGTTCCCGGCAGGGTGAAGAAAAACTGTTTTTT.

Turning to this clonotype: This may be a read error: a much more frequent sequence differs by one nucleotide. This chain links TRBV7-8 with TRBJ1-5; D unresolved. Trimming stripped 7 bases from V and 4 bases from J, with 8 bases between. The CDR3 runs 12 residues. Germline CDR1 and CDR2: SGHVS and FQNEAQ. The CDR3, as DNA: TGTGCCAGCAACTCAATTAATCAGCCCCAGCATTTT. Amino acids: CASNSINQPQHF.

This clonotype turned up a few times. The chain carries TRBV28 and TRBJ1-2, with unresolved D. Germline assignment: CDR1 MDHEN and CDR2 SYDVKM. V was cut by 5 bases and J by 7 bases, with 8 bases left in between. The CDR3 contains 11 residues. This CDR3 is CASSREAGYTF. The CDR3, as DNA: TGTGCCAGCAGTCGGGAAGCTGGCTACACCTTC.

This chain's CDR3 is CASSQVAAGASGSYEQFF. CDR3 DNA sequence: TGTGCCAGCAGCCAAGTGGCAGCCGGGGCCAGCGGCTCCTACGAGCAGTTCTTC. The chain combines TRBV3-1 with TRBJ2-1; TRBD1 or TRBD2 may be the D gene (5 bases each). Per the germline V gene, CDR1 is LGHDT and CDR2 is YNNKEL (reference sequence). V lost 1 base, J lost 10 bases, and 26 bases lay in between. This CDR3 spans 18 amino acids.

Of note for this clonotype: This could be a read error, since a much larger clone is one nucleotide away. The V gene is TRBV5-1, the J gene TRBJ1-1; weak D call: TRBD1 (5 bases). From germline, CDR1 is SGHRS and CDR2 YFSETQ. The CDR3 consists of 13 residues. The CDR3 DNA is TGCGCCAGCAGCGGACAAGAAAACACTGAAGCTTCCTTT. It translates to CASSGQENTEASF.

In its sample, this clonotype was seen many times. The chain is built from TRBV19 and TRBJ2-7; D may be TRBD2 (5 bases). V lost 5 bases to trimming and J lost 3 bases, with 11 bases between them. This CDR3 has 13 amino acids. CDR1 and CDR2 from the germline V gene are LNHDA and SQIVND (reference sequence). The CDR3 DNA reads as TGTGCCAGTAGTCTTCGGGCGGGCTACGAGCAGTACTTC. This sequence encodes CASSLRAGYEQYF. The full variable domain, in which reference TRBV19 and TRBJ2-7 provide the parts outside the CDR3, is DGGITQSPKYLFRKEGQNVTLSCEQNLNHDAMYWYRQDPGQGLRLIYYSQIVNDFQKGDIAEGYSVSREKKESFPLTVTSAQKNPTAFYLCASSLRAGYEQYFGPGTRLTVT.

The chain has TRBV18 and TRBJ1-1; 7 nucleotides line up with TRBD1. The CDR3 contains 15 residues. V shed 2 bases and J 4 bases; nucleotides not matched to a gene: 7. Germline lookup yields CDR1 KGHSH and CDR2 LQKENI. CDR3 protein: CASSPNEQGSTEAFF. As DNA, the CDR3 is TGTGCCAGCTCACCAAATGAACAGGGGAGCACTGAAGCTTTCTTT.

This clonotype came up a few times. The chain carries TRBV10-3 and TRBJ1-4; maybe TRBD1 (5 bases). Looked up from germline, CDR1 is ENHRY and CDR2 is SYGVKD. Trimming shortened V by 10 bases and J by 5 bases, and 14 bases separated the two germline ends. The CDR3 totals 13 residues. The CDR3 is CATTRGPNEKLFF. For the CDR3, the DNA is TGTGCCACCACCCGGGGACCCAATGAAAAACTGTTTTTT.

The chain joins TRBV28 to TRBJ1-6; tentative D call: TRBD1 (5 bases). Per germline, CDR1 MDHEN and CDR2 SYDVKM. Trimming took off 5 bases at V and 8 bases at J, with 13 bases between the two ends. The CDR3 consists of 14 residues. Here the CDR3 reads CASSRALGDSPLHF. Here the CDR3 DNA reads TGTGCCAGCAGTAGGGCGCTGGGGGATTCACCCCTCCACTTT.

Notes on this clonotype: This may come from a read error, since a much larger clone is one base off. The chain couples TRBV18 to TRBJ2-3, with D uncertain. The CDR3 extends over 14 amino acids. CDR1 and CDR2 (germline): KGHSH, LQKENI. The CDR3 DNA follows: TGTGCCAACTCACCCGGGTCCCGCTCAGATACGCAGTATTTT. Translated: CANSPGSRSDTQYF.